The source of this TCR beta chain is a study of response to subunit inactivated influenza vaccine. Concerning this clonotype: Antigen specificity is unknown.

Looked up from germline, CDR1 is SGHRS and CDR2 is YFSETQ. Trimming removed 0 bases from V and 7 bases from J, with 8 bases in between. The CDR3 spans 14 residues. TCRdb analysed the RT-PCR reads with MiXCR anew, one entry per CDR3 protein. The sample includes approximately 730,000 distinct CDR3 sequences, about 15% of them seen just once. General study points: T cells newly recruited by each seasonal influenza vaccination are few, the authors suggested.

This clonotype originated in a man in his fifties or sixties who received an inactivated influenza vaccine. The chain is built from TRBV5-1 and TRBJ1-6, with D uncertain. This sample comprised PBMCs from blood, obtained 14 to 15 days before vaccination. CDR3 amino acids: CASSLGDGNSPLHF. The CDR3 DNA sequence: TGCGCCAGCAGCTTGGGGGATGGCAATTCACCCCTCCACTTT. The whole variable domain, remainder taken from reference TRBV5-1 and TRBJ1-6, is KAGVTQTPRYLIKTRGQQVTLSCSPISGHRSVSWYQQTPGQGLQFLFEYFSETQRNKGNFPGRFSGRQFSNSRSEMNVSTLELGDSALYLCASSLGDGNSPLHFGNGTRLTVT.